This TCR beta chain was observed in a study of cytomegalovirus exposure and HLA in healthy donors. General study findings and limits: Evidence from a later analysis indicated that most CMV-associated TCR beta chains looked HLA-restricted.

Primers: 60 Vbeta forward and 13 Jbeta reverse. TCRdb's copy holds only in-frame clones and misses some; the assay was immunoSEQ multiplex PCR. Among around 170,000 clones listed, approximately 79% were seen once. This CDR3 has 14 amino acids. Germline V gives CDR1 SGHRS, CDR2 YFSETQ. V was clipped by 4 bases and J by 3 bases; unmatched bases: 7. There were likely unrecorded immune exposures, though donors were nominally healthy when sampled. About this clone: Its target is not known.

The receptor comes from a man in his forties or fifties in good health and CMV-seropositive. The rearrangement links TRBV5-1 to TRBJ2-7; 7 nucleotides line up with TRBD1. Sequenced sample: PBMCs. In DNA, the CDR3 is TGCGCCAGCAGCGCCTTCAACAGGGGCTACGAGCAGTACTTC. Translated, it gives CASSAFNRGYEQYF.